What follows are 14 T cell receptor beta chains derived from one specimen sequenced in a study of blood T cells in healthy people across ages. A sample-barcoded 5' primer and a J-beta primer mix were used in a second PCR of about 7 to 12 cycles. TCRdb reprocessed the 5' RACE reads via MiXCR and lists one record per CDR3 protein. The table lists roughly 2 million distinct CDR3 sequences, roughly 49% of them singletons. Material for sequencing was blood. The receptors here all came from a woman between 40 and 50 years old in good health.

In its sample, this clonotype was seen once. This sequence joins TRBV6-5 and TRBJ2-4; TRBD1 agrees at 8 bases. The J call may be wrong; the DNA end is better matched by TRBJ2-7. The germline V gene encodes CDR1 MNHEY and CDR2 SVGAGI. The CDR3 length is 14 residues. The CDR3 is CASSVQGTGGEQYF. In nucleotides, the CDR3 is TGTGCCAGCAGCGTCCAAGGGACAGGCGGCGAGCAGTACTTC.

This clonotype was detected a few times. V gene TRBV6-1 combines with J gene TRBJ2-7, with D perhaps assigned TRBD1 or TRBD2 (5 bases each). V lost 4 bases, J lost 2 bases, and 12 bases lay in between. Germline values: CDR1 MNHNS, CDR2 SASEGT. The CDR3 covers 14 residues. The CDR3 loop is CASSARGPPYEQYF. For the CDR3, the DNA is TGTGCCAGCAGTGCAAGGGGACCCCCCTACGAGCAGTACTTC.

The rearrangement links TRBV4-2 to TRBJ2-1; a possible D gene is TRBD2 (5 bases). CDR3 length equals 16 residues. Germline V gene sequence: CDR1 LGHNA, CDR2 YNFKEQ. V shed 3 bases and J shed 5 bases, with 17 bases lying between them. The DNA for the CDR3 is TGTGCCAGCAGCCAGTCCGGAGGAACTGGGAACAATGAGCAGTTCTTC. It translates to CASSQSGGTGNNEQFF.

The chain combines TRBV6-2 or TRBV6-3 with TRBJ2-1, with 8 positions matching TRBD2. Germline-derived CDR1 and CDR2 are MNHEY and SVGEGT. With V trimmed by 9 bases and J by 6 bases, 10 bases remained unmatched. The CDR3 covers 14 residues. The CDR3: CASRPGGALNEQFF. For the CDR3, the DNA is TGTGCCAGTCGTCCGGGGGGGGCGCTCAATGAGCAGTTCTTC.

The rearrangement joins TRBV27 to TRBJ2-7, with D perhaps TRBD1 (6 bases). CDR1 is MNHEY and CDR2 is SMNVEV in the germline V gene (reference sequence). The length of the CDR3 is 13 residues. V lost 5 bases and J lost 7, with 15 bases in between. The CDR3 DNA reads as TGTGCCAGCAGTCTTGGGACAACCAATGAGCAGTACTTC. Translation: CASSLGTTNEQYF.

V gene TRBV18 combines with J gene TRBJ1-4; 7 bases are a match to TRBD1. The J segment lost 6 bases and the V segment lost 5 bases, leaving 15 bases of the junction unmatched. The CDR3 consists of 17 residues. The germline V gene encodes CDR1 KGHSH and CDR2 LQKENI. The chain's CDR3 is CASSSSAAPTGDEKLFF. CDR3 coding DNA: TGTGCCAGCTCATCGTCGGCGGCCCCCACAGGGGATGAAAAACTGTTTTTT.

The chain recombines TRBV4-2 with TRBJ2-1; 9 bases map to TRBD2. The CDR3 spans 18 residues. The junction had 11 bases not matched to a gene; V was cut back by 0 bases and J by 5 bases. Germline assignment: CDR1 LGHNA and CDR2 YNFKEQ. This CDR3 is CASSQESAVAGVNNEQFF. The CDR3 nucleotides are TGTGCCAGCAGCCAAGAGTCAGCGGTAGCGGGGGTTAACAATGAGCAGTTCTTC.

This clonotype was seen more than once but under ten times. This chain connects TRBV29-1 to TRBJ2-5; 8 nucleotides align to TRBD2. The germline V gene encodes CDR1 SQVTM and CDR2 ANQGSEA. Trimming removed 3 bases from V and 5 bases from J; junction bases left unmatched: 8. CDR3 length equals 14 residues. Written as DNA, the CDR3 is TGCAGCGTTGATGGCGGGGGGAGGGTGGAGACCCAGTACTTC. Amino acids: CSVDGGGRVETQYF.

This clonotype was seen a handful of times. The gene calls are TRBV29-1 and TRBJ2-1; TRBD1 matches 11 bases. The CDR3 runs to 15 residues. From germline, CDR1 is SQVTM and CDR2 ANQGSEA. V dropped 7 bases and J dropped 4; count of bases not matched to a gene: 9. The CDR3: CSAQGQGVWYNEQFF. The CDR3 nucleotides are TGCAGCGCCCAGGGACAGGGGGTTTGGTACAATGAGCAGTTCTTC.

The gene calls are TRBV6-5 and TRBJ2-2; 9 bases match TRBD1. This CDR3 is built from 14 residues. The germline CDR1 and CDR2 sequences are MNHEY and SVGAGI. V dropped 7 bases and J dropped 1; count of bases not matched to a gene: 1. The CDR3 coding sequence is TGTGCCAGCACGGGACAGGGGAACACCGGGGAGCTGTTTTTT. Translation gives CASTGQGNTGELFF.

The table lists this clonotype with a few counts. The J gene is TRBJ2-1, the V gene TRBV12-3 or TRBV12-4, with D unclear. V lost 3 bases and J lost 0, with 9 bases in between. The CDR3 runs 15 residues. CDR3 amino acids: CASSLSVGSYNEQFF. The DNA for the CDR3 is TGTGCCAGCAGTTTGTCGGTGGGCTCCTACAATGAGCAGTTCTTC.

The J gene is TRBJ1-1, the V gene TRBV6-5; TRBD1 agrees at 8 bases. The germline V gene encodes CDR1 MNHEY and CDR2 SVGAGI. The CDR3 spans 15 residues. The V segment lost 2 bases and the J segment 4 bases; nucleotides outside the gene matches: 6. Written as DNA, the CDR3 is TGTGCCAGCAGTTACGGGGGACAGGCTATCACTGAAGCTTTCTTT. It specifies CASSYGGQAITEAFF.

A few counts support this clonotype. The CDR3 DNA reads as TGCGCCAGCAGCGACACAGGGGAAGAGACCCAGTACTTC. It yields the protein CASSDTGEETQYF. This chain links TRBV5-1 with TRBJ2-5; 7 bases match TRBD1. Trimming took 4 bases from V and 3 from J; bases not matched to a gene: 3. CDR3 length equals 13 residues. Germline V gene sequence: CDR1 SGHRS, CDR2 YFSETQ.

In its sample, this clonotype was seen a few times. The chain uses TRBV27 and TRBJ1-1, with D possibly TRBD1 on 6 matching bases. V was trimmed by 4 bases and J by 6 bases, leaving 12 bases between them. The CDR3 runs 13 residues. The germline gives CDR1 MNHEY, CDR2 SMNVEV (reference sequence). In DNA, the CDR3 is TGTGCCAGCAGTTCATATAGGGGGGCTGAAGCTTTCTTT. This codes for CASSSYRGAEAFF.